This T cell receptor (beta chain) was observed in a study of T cell responses to AZD1222 COVID-19 vaccine. Study findings and constraints: Reports say nearly half of spike-specific TCRs go after unmutated variant regions. Spike-specific TCRs gained breadth and depth after people received two AZD1222 doses. Clonal diversity was possibly underestimated; the donors were predominantly white British and more often female.

The germline V and J ends were trimmed by 0 bases and 2 bases, with 9 bases remaining between them. In germline, CDR1 is MNHEY, CDR2 SMNVEV (reference sequence). The CDR3 totals 15 residues. Here immunoSEQ multiplex PCR was the method, and the copy in TCRdb shows in-frame clones only, minus some. The sample includes some 120,000 clones, more than 65% seen only once; the top ten take over 25%. Pooling was applied to second doses at about 4 or about 12 weeks. Of note for this clone: Antigen unknown.

The V gene is TRBV27, the J gene TRBJ2-3; D possibly corresponds to TRBD2 (5 bases). The sequencing used peripheral blood, collected 28 days after the second AZD1222 dose. This clonotype originated in an adult who received the AZD1222 COVID-19 vaccine. The CDR3 bases are TGTGCCAGCAGTTTATCGGGAGACATCACAGATACGCAGTATTTT. Amino acid sequence: CASSLSGDITDTQYF.